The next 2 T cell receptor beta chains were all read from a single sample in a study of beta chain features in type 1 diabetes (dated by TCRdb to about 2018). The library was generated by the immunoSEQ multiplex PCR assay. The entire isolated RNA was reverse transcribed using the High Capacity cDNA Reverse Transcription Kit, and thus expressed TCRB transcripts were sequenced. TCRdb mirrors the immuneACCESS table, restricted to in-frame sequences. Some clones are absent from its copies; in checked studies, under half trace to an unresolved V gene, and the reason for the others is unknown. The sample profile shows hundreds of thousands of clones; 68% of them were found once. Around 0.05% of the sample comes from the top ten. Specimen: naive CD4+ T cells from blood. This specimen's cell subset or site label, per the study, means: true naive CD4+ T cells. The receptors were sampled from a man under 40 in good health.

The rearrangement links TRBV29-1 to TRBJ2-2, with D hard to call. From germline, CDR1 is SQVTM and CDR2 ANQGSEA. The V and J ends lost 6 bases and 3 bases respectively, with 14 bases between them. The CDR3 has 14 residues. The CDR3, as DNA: TGCAGCGTCGTTAGCTGGAGCGACACCGGGGAGCTGTTTTTT. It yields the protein CSVVSWSDTGELFF.

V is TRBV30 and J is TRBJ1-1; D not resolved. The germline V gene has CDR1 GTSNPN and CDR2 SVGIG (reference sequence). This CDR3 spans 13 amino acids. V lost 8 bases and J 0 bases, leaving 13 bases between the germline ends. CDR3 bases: TGTGCCCAAAGGTCCGGGGTGAACACTGAAGCTTTCTTT. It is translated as CAQRSGVNTEAFF.